Listed below are T cell receptor beta chains from one sample, sequenced in a study of T cell responses to AZD1222 COVID-19 vaccine. Assay: immunoSEQ multiplex PCR; the TCRdb copy retains only in-frame clones and omits some. The data hold about 56,000 clones, with 80% to 90% observed a single time. The material sequenced was peripheral blood, taken on day 0 of AZD1222 vaccination. All receptors come from an adult in good health. Each CDR3 is given with its conserved first and last residue. Fields, in order: V gene, J gene, clone size, D gene, CDR3 DNA, CDR3 protein. D genes are given only for firm matches. Size values are once, few and many counts, or a class for expanded clones, and some rows have none.

V gene: TRBV19
J gene: TRBJ1-6
clone size: .
D gene: .
CDR3 DNA: TGTGCCAGTCAGTATGTGGACAGAGAGGCTTCACCCCTCCACTTT
CDR3 protein: CASQYVDREASPLHF

V gene: TRBV6-1
J gene: TRBJ2-5
clone size: .
D gene: .
CDR3 DNA: TGTGCCAGCAGTGAAGCCGCTCTTAGGACCCAGTACTTC
CDR3 protein: CASSEAALRTQYF

V gene: TRBV6-2/TRBV6-3
J gene: TRBJ2-2
clone size: .
D gene: .
CDR3 DNA: TGTGCCAGCAGCCAAGCCAAACTAGGTTCCGGGGAGCTGTTTTTT
CDR3 protein: CASSQAKLGSGELFF

V gene: TRBV14
J gene: TRBJ2-1
clone size: .
D gene: .
CDR3 DNA: TGTGCCAGCGCACGACCAGGGACTCCCTACAATGAGCAGTTCTTC
CDR3 protein: CASARPGTPYNEQFF

V gene: TRBV7-9
J gene: TRBJ1-1
clone size: .
D gene: TRBD1
CDR3 DNA: TGTGCCAGCAGCTTAGGGACAGGGGGAGGCACTGAAGCTTTCTTT
CDR3 protein: CASSLGTGGGTEAFF

V gene: TRBV19
J gene: TRBJ1-5
clone size: .
D gene: .
CDR3 DNA: TGTGCCAGTAGTATGGTCTGGGGGCAGGGTCAGCCCCAGCATTTT
CDR3 protein: CASSMVWGQGQPQHF

V gene: TRBV2
J gene: TRBJ2-7
clone size: .
D gene: .
CDR3 DNA: TGTGCCAGCAGGATCCCTAGGGGGGGGGTCCCCTACGAGCAGTACTTC
CDR3 protein: CASRIPRGGVPYEQYF

V gene: TRBV6-5
J gene: TRBJ1-2
clone size: once
D gene: TRBD1
CDR3 DNA: TGTGCCAGCAAGGGGGCAGGTGGCTACACCTTC
CDR3 protein: CASKGAGGYTF

V gene: TRBV28
J gene: TRBJ2-3
clone size: .
D gene: TRBD1
CDR3 DNA: TGTGCCAGCAGTCCAGACAGGGAAACAGATACGCAGTATTTT
CDR3 protein: CASSPDRETDTQYF

V gene: TRBV2
J gene: TRBJ1-5
clone size: .
D gene: TRBD1
CDR3 DNA: TGTGCCAGCAGCCTGGGACAGGGGGTACGGCCCCAGCATTTT
CDR3 protein: CASSLGQGVRPQHF

V gene: TRBV19
J gene: TRBJ2-1
clone size: .
D gene: TRBD2
CDR3 DNA: TGTGCCAGTAGTTTCGCCCTCTTCTTGGGGACTAGCGGTAAGGGTGAGCAGTTCTTC
CDR3 protein: CASSFALFLGTSGKGEQFF

V gene: TRBV5-8
J gene: TRBJ2-7
clone size: .
D gene: .
CDR3 DNA: TGTGCCAGCAGCTTGGAAGGGGCGGGCTACGAGCAGTACTTC
CDR3 protein: CASSLEGAGYEQYF

V gene: TRBV6-5
J gene: TRBJ2-3
clone size: .
D gene: .
CDR3 DNA: TGTGCCAGCAGTCCCCGGACAGATACGCAGTATTTT
CDR3 protein: CASSPRTDTQYF

V gene: TRBV9
J gene: TRBJ2-1
clone size: .
D gene: TRBD1
CDR3 DNA: TGTGCCAGCAGCGTAGAAGGGGGCCCCTACAATGAGCAGTTCTTC
CDR3 protein: CASSVEGGPYNEQFF

V gene: TRBV2
J gene: TRBJ1-2
clone size: .
D gene: .
CDR3 DNA: TGTGCCAGCAGTGAAGCGCCAGGACCATATGGCTACACCTTC
CDR3 protein: CASSEAPGPYGYTF

V gene: TRBV18
J gene: TRBJ1-1
clone size: .
D gene: .
CDR3 DNA: TGTGCCAGCTCACGGACGAGAGGGGCGGATTACACTGAAGCTTTCTTT
CDR3 protein: CASSRTRGADYTEAFF

V gene: TRBV6-1
J gene: TRBJ2-5
clone size: .
D gene: TRBD2
CDR3 DNA: TGTGCCAGCAGTGACCAGGAGCGGGAAACCCAGTACTTC
CDR3 protein: CASSDQERETQYF

V gene: TRBV14
J gene: TRBJ1-6
clone size: .
D gene: .
CDR3 DNA: TGTGCCAGCAGCCAAGCCCAGGGAAATAATTCACCCCTCCACTTT
CDR3 protein: CASSQAQGNNSPLHF

V gene: TRBV5-1
J gene: TRBJ2-1
clone size: few
D gene: TRBD2
CDR3 DNA: TGCGCCAGCAGCCCCACTAGCGGGGCCCCCTACAATGAGCAGTTCTTC
CDR3 protein: CASSPTSGAPYNEQFF

V gene: TRBV5-6
J gene: TRBJ2-1
clone size: .
D gene: TRBD2
CDR3 DNA: TGTGCCAGCAGTCCGGGACTAGCGGGGGGGCTCTCCTACAATGAGCAGTTCTTC
CDR3 protein: CASSPGLAGGLSYNEQFF

V gene: TRBV14
J gene: TRBJ2-1
clone size: .
D gene: .
CDR3 DNA: TGTGCCAGCAGCCAAGTTAACCTAGCAGGACAGTTCTTC
CDR3 protein: CASSQVNLAGQFF

V gene: TRBV15
J gene: TRBJ2-5
clone size: .
D gene: .
CDR3 DNA: TGTGCCACCAGCAGAGACTTGGTCAACCAAGAGACCCAGTACTTC
CDR3 protein: CATSRDLVNQETQYF

V gene: TRBV1
J gene: TRBJ2-7
clone size: .
D gene: .
CDR3 DNA: TGCACCAGCCCAGACACTTCCTACGAGCAGTACTTC
CDR3 protein: CTSPDTSYEQYF

V gene: TRBV5-1
J gene: TRBJ1-6
clone size: .
D gene: TRBD1
CDR3 DNA: TGCGCCAGCAACCCCGGGACAGGGGGCTCGGAGGGTAATTCACCCCTCCACTTT
CDR3 protein: CASNPGTGGSEGNSPLHF

V gene: TRBV6-6
J gene: TRBJ1-2
clone size: .
D gene: .
CDR3 DNA: TGTGCCAGCAGTCAGCCCAAATTCCCGGACAGTACCTTTAACTATGGCTACACCTTC
CDR3 protein: CASSQPKFPDSTFNYGYTF

V gene: TRBV11-2
J gene: TRBJ1-1
clone size: .
D gene: .
CDR3 DNA: TGTGCCAGCAGCTTACCGACGGACACTGAAGCTTTCTTT
CDR3 protein: CASSLPTDTEAFF

V gene: TRBV4-2
J gene: TRBJ1-3
clone size: .
D gene: .
CDR3 DNA: TGTGCCAGCAGCGCTGGAAACACCATATATTTT
CDR3 protein: CASSAGNTIYF

V gene: TRBV11-2
J gene: TRBJ2-3
clone size: .
D gene: TRBD1
CDR3 DNA: TGTGCCAGCAGCCGGGACAGGGGCACAGATACGCAGTATTTT
CDR3 protein: CASSRDRGTDTQYF

V gene: TRBV24-1
J gene: TRBJ2-6
clone size: .
D gene: TRBD1
CDR3 DNA: TGTGCCACCAGTGGGGCATCGGTGGGACAGGGGCTGTCTGGGGCCAACGTCCTGACTTTC
CDR3 protein: CATSGASVGQGLSGANVLTF

V gene: TRBV28
J gene: TRBJ2-7
clone size: .
D gene: TRBD1
CDR3 DNA: TGTGCCAGCACCGGGACAGGGTACGAGCAGTACTTC
CDR3 protein: CASTGTGYEQYF

V gene: TRBV28
J gene: TRBJ2-1
clone size: .
D gene: TRBD2
CDR3 DNA: TGTGCCAGCAGTTTCTTCGGCGGGGGGCTCTATGAGCAGTTCTTC
CDR3 protein: CASSFFGGGLYEQFF

V gene: TRBV7-9
J gene: TRBJ1-5
clone size: .
D gene: .
CDR3 DNA: TGTGCCAGCAGCTCATCGGGGAGGGAGGATCAGCCCCAGCATTTT
CDR3 protein: CASSSSGREDQPQHF

V gene: TRBV3-1/TRBV3-2
J gene: TRBJ1-1
clone size: .
D gene: .
CDR3 DNA: TGTGCCAGCAGCCAAGCAACTCAGAATACTGAAGCTTTCTTT
CDR3 protein: CASSQATQNTEAFF

V gene: TRBV4-1
J gene: TRBJ2-3
clone size: .
D gene: .
CDR3 DNA: TGCGCCAGCAGCCAAGACCATAGCACAGATACGCAGTATTTT
CDR3 protein: CASSQDHSTDTQYF

V gene: TRBV6-5
J gene: TRBJ1-1
clone size: .
D gene: .
CDR3 DNA: TGTGCCAGCAGCCGCACTCAGGGGAACACTGAAGCTTTCTTT
CDR3 protein: CASSRTQGNTEAFF

V gene: TRBV27
J gene: TRBJ2-7
clone size: .
D gene: TRBD1
CDR3 DNA: TGTGCCAGCAGTTATAAACAGGGGGCGTGGGAGCAGTACTTC
CDR3 protein: CASSYKQGAWEQYF

V gene: TRBV27
J gene: TRBJ1-2
clone size: .
D gene: TRBD1
CDR3 DNA: TGTGCCAGCAAATGGACAGGGGGCGGATATGGCTACACCTTC
CDR3 protein: CASKWTGGGYGYTF

V gene: TRBV28
J gene: TRBJ2-3
clone size: .
D gene: .
CDR3 DNA: TGTGCCAGCAGTTCCCCCCGAGATACGCAGTATTTT
CDR3 protein: CASSSPRDTQYF

V gene: TRBV5-3
J gene: TRBJ1-4
clone size: .
D gene: .
CDR3 DNA: TGTGCCACTCCACGTTTAAAAAGAGGGGATGAAAAACTGTTTTTT
CDR3 protein: CATPRLKRGDEKLFF

V gene: TRBV19
J gene: TRBJ2-5
clone size: .
D gene: TRBD2
CDR3 DNA: TGTGCCAGTAGTAAGAGCGGGGCCCAAGAGACCCAGTACTTC
CDR3 protein: CASSKSGAQETQYF

V gene: TRBV7-3
J gene: TRBJ1-1
clone size: few
D gene: .
CDR3 DNA: TGTGCCAGCAGCTCACAGGGCCCGGGCACTGAAGCTTTCTTT
CDR3 protein: CASSSQGPGTEAFF

V gene: TRBV28
J gene: TRBJ1-6
clone size: few
D gene: .
CDR3 DNA: TGTGCCAGCAGCTGGGCCAGCATCGGACCCCTCCACTTT
CDR3 protein: CASSWASIGPLHF

V gene: TRBV10-3
J gene: TRBJ1-6
clone size: .
D gene: TRBD1
CDR3 DNA: TGTGCCATCAGTGTTTTTGCCGGGACAGGGAACGATTCACCCCTCCACTTT
CDR3 protein: CAISVFAGTGNDSPLHF

V gene: TRBV19
J gene: TRBJ1-2
clone size: .
D gene: TRBD1
CDR3 DNA: TGTGCCAGTAGTCCGGGACAGCTTAACTATGGCTACACCTTC
CDR3 protein: CASSPGQLNYGYTF

V gene: TRBV27
J gene: TRBJ1-6
clone size: .
D gene: .
CDR3 DNA: TGTGCCAGCAGTTTAGCACAGGGACTTTATTCACCCCTCCACTTT
CDR3 protein: CASSLAQGLYSPLHF

V gene: TRBV7-9
J gene: TRBJ2-3
clone size: .
D gene: .
CDR3 DNA: TGTGCCAGTAGCGTGGATACGCAGTATTTT
CDR3 protein: CASSVDTQYF

V gene: TRBV20-1
J gene: TRBJ2-3
clone size: .
D gene: .
CDR3 DNA: TGCAGTGCTCAACCCCAAGATACGCAGTATTTT
CDR3 protein: CSAQPQDTQYF

V gene: TRBV28
J gene: TRBJ1-5
clone size: once
D gene: TRBD1
CDR3 DNA: TGTGCCAGCAGTTTACGGCAGGGGGTATCAGCCCAGCATTTT
CDR3 protein: CASSLRQGVSAQHF

V gene: TRBV19
J gene: TRBJ1-1
clone size: .
D gene: .
CDR3 DNA: TGTGCCAGTAATCCGGGGCGGGGGCCGAACACTGAAGCTTTCTTT
CDR3 protein: CASNPGRGPNTEAFF

V gene: TRBV10-2
J gene: TRBJ1-1
clone size: once
D gene: TRBD1
CDR3 DNA: TGCGCCAGCACCGCCTCGATTGGGCACCCGGGACAGGGGGCGGAAACTGAAGCTTTCTTT
CDR3 protein: CASTASIGHPGQGAETEAFF

V gene: TRBV2
J gene: TRBJ2-6
clone size: .
D gene: .
CDR3 DNA: TGTGCCAGCCAGAGGACGGAAGGGGCCAACGTCCTGACTTTC
CDR3 protein: CASQRTEGANVLTF

V gene: TRBV2
J gene: TRBJ2-5
clone size: once
D gene: .
CDR3 DNA: TGTGCCAGCACGGGAGTACACGGGGAGACCCAGTACTTC
CDR3 protein: CASTGVHGETQYF

V gene: TRBV5-4
J gene: TRBJ2-1
clone size: many
D gene: TRBD1
CDR3 DNA: TGTGCCAGCAGCTGGGGACAGCTCGATGAGCAGTTCTTC
CDR3 protein: CASSWGQLDEQFF

V gene: TRBV6-5
J gene: TRBJ2-7
clone size: .
D gene: .
CDR3 DNA: TGTGCCAGCAGTTCTCTTTCAGGGGCCTACGAGCAGTACTTC
CDR3 protein: CASSSLSGAYEQYF